This is a list of T cell receptor beta chains from one sample in a study of beta chain features in type 1 diabetes. Sequencing used immunoSEQ multiplex PCR; TCRdb keeps in-frame clones, though not all of them. The repertoire holds some 110,000 clones, approximately 16% seen once, with 2.3% in the top ten. The specimen sequenced was central memory CD4+ T cells from blood. The receptors here all came from a man aged 25 to 45 with type 1 diabetes. Both conserved end residues are part of each CDR3. D genes are given only for firm matches. Clone sizes are given selectively: once, few, many, or a class where the clone is expanded.

J	D	length	size	V	CDR3	DNA
TRBJ1-2	TRBD1	13	few	TRBV27	CASSRRGRIGYTF	TGTGCCAGCAGTCGGAGGGGGCGCATCGGCTACACCTTC
TRBJ1-6	TRBD1	15	few	TRBV7-9	CASSGRTGTNSPLHF	TGTGCCAGCAGCGGACGGACAGGGACAAATTCACCCCTCCACTTT
TRBJ2-3	-	12	-	TRBV11-2	CASSAQTYTQYF	TGTGCCAGCAGCGCCCAAACCTATACGCAGTATTTT
TRBJ2-7	TRBD1	16	many	TRBV4-2	CASSQSFDIDRAEQYF	TGTGCCAGCAGCCAATCATTTGATATTGACAGGGCCGAGCAGTACTTC
TRBJ1-4	TRBD1	16	few	TRBV27	CASSLSGTGAREKLFF	TGTGCCAGCAGTTTATCTGGGACAGGGGCGCGGGAAAAACTGTTTTTT
TRBJ2-3	TRBD2	19	-	TRBV15	CATSNSFRFGTSESDTQYF	TGTGCCACCAGCAACTCTTTTCGTTTTGGGACTAGCGAGTCAGATACGCAGTATTTT
TRBJ1-6	-	15	-	TRBV4-3	CASSQDVKNNSPLHF	TGCGCCAGCAGCCAAGATGTTAAGAATAATTCACCCCTCCACTTT
TRBJ2-5	-	16	-	TRBV5-1	CASSPDRGPRVETQYF	TGCGCCAGCAGCCCGGACAGAGGCCCGCGGGTGGAGACCCAGTACTTC
TRBJ1-6	-	14	few	TRBV7-2	CASSFQPFSSPLHF	TGTGCCAGCAGCTTCCAGCCGTTCAGCTCACCCCTCCACTTT
TRBJ2-1	-	13	few	TRBV7-9	CASSLALVHEQFF	TGTGCCAGCAGCTTAGCCCTAGTCCATGAGCAGTTCTTC
TRBJ2-7	-	13	few	TRBV5-1	CASSLVDSYEQYF	TGCGCCAGCAGCTTGGTGGACTCCTACGAGCAGTACTTC
TRBJ2-3	TRBD2	17	few	TRBV7-2	CASSNRPASGVGDTQYF	TGTGCCAGCAGCAACCGACCGGCTAGCGGGGTCGGAGATACGCAGTATTTT
TRBJ2-7	-	15	few	TRBV7-2	CASSLDVGDSYEQYF	TGTGCCAGCAGCTTAGACGTGGGAGACTCCTACGAGCAGTACTTC
TRBJ2-1	-	16	few	TRBV4-3	CASSQDAGNSGREQFF	TGCGCCAGCAGCCAAGATGCAGGGAACTCAGGCCGTGAGCAGTTCTTC
TRBJ2-3	TRBD1	16	-	TRBV11-2	CASSLSEETRTGSEYF	TGTGCCAGCAGCCTGTCCGAAGAAACGAGGACAGGGAGTGAGTATTTT
TRBJ1-5	-	12	few	TRBV29-1	CSVSWEGQPQHF	TGCAGCGTTAGTTGGGAAGGTCAGCCCCAGCATTTT
TRBJ2-1	TRBD2	16	-	TRBV9	CASSMMPGLVSYEQFF	TGTGCCAGCAGCATGATGCCGGGACTAGTCTCCTATGAGCAGTTCTTC
TRBJ1-2	-	13	few	TRBV29-1	CSVAHGARYGYTF	TGCAGCGTTGCACATGGGGCGAGGTATGGCTACACCTTC
TRBJ1-3	-	14	few	TRBV6-1	CASTGDLSGNTIYF	TGTGCCAGCACGGGGGACCTCTCTGGAAACACCATATATTTT
TRBJ2-5	TRBD1	15	many	TRBV7-2	CASSLGQGLGETQYF	TGTGCCAGCAGCTTAGGACAGGGCCTCGGAGAGACCCAGTACTTC
TRBJ2-5	-	18	-	TRBV7-9	CASSLDQRGRYLQETQYF	TGTGCCAGCAGCTTAGATCAGAGAGGGAGGTACCTCCAAGAGACCCAGTACTTC
TRBJ2-3	-	15	few	TRBV7-2	CASSLWGVSTDTQYF	TGTGCCAGCAGCTTATGGGGCGTTAGCACAGATACGCAGTATTTT
TRBJ2-3	-	13	few	TRBV5-6	CASRGHHTDTQYF	TGTGCCAGCAGAGGACACCACACAGATACGCAGTATTTT